This passage covers 8 T cell receptor beta chains from one sample sequenced in a study of T cells after yellow fever vaccination. TCRdb processed the 5' RACE reads anew with MiXCR; each CDR3 protein has one entry. The data contain about 220,000 distinct CDR3 sequences, around 3.1% of them singletons. The starting material was CD4+ T cells sorted from PBMCs, obtained 10 days after the yellow fever booster vaccination. These receptors were collected from a man in his late teens or twenties who received the YFV17D yellow fever vaccine.

By sample share, this clonotype is medium-sized (0.01 to 0.1%). The chain uses TRBV12-3 or TRBV12-4 and TRBJ1-5, with D unclear. Trimming cost V 6 bases and J 2 bases, with 8 bases left between them. This CDR3 spans 13 amino acids. The CDR3 reads CASSLSGNQPQHF. CDR3 nucleotide sequence: TGTGCCAGCAGCTTATCCGGCAATCAGCCCCAGCATTTT.

This clonotype was seen repeatedly, ten times or more. The rearrangement links TRBV5-8 to TRBJ2-3; D possibly matches TRBD1 or TRBD2 (5 bases each). Between the trimmed V and J ends, which lost 4 bases and 3 bases, there was a span of 12 bases. Germline V gives CDR1 SGHTS, CDR2 YDEGEE. This CDR3 comprises 14 residues. The CDR3 DNA reads TGTGCCAGCAGCCCAGGGAGCTATACAGATACGCAGTATTTT. It is translated as CASSPGSYTDTQYF.

This clonotype was counted ten times or more. The rearrangement joins TRBV29-1 to TRBJ1-2; 7 bases fit TRBD1. From germline, CDR1 is SQVTM and CDR2 ANQGSEA. Trimming at V came to 0 bases and at J to 7 bases, leaving 5 bases not matched to a gene. The CDR3 sequence is 13 residues long. CDR3 sequence: CSVEDGTVPGYTF. In nucleotides, the CDR3 is TGCAGCGTTGAAGATGGGACAGTACCTGGCTACACCTTC.

This clonotype was picked up many times. The V and J genes are TRBV5-1 and TRBJ2-2; no firm D call. The germline V gene has CDR1 SGHRS and CDR2 YFSETQ. The CDR3 contains 14 residues. Trimming took off 1 base at V and 0 bases at J, with 4 bases between the two ends. The CDR3 DNA reads TGCGCCAGCAGCTTGATGGCGAACACCGGGGAGCTGTTTTTT. It is translated as CASSLMANTGELFF.

This clonotype was recorded many times. The rearrangement links TRBV2 to TRBJ2-7; a possible D gene is TRBD2 (8 bases). This CDR3 spans 14 amino acids. The germline V gene has CDR1 SNHLY and CDR2 FYNNEI. The CDR3 loop is CASAREGTVGLGDV. The CDR3 DNA sequence: TGTGCCAGCGCACGGGAGGGGACAGTGGGCCTAGGAGACGTC.

This clonotype was seen a few times. In nucleotides, the CDR3 is TGTGCCAGCAGTTTCTACGCTGCTCAGGGGGCAGATACGCAGTATTTT. It is translated as CASSFYAAQGADTQYF. This chain uses TRBV12-3 or TRBV12-4 with TRBJ2-3, with 7 bases that match TRBD1. This CDR3 spans 16 amino acids. The trim removed 3 bases at V and 4 bases at J, leaving 10 bases unmatched.

The table lists this clonotype with many counts. The V gene is TRBV10-3, the J gene TRBJ2-2; D gene unclear. CDR3 length: 11 amino acids. Trimming left V 6 bases short and J 3 bases short, with 2 bases between. From germline, CDR1 is ENHRY and CDR2 SYGVKD. CDR3 nucleotides: TGTGCCATCAGAGACACCGGGGAGCTGTTTTTT. Its protein product is CAIRDTGELFF.

This chain links TRBV28 with TRBJ1-5; D is undetermined. The germline V gene has CDR1 MDHEN and CDR2 SYDVKM. CDR3 length: 14 residues. V lost 9 bases, J lost 2 bases, and 14 bases lay in between. The CDR3 DNA sequence: TGTGCCAGGCCCGCGGGAGAGGGCAATCAGCCCCAGCATTTT. This codes for CARPAGEGNQPQHF.